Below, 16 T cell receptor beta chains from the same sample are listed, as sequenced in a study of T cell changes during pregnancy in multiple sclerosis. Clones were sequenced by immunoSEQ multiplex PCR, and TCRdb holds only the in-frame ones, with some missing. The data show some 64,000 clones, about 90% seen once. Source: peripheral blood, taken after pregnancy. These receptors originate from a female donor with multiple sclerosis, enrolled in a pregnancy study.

The CDR3 sequence is CASSPIGLAGVGEQFF. The CDR3 nucleotides read TGTGCCAGCAGCCCGATAGGACTAGCGGGAGTTGGTGAGCAGTTCTTC. The chain is built from TRBV11-2 and TRBJ2-1; 13 bases line up with TRBD2. This CDR3 has 16 amino acids. Germline-derived CDR1 and CDR2 are SGHAT and FQNNGV. Trimming took 5 bases from V and 9 from J; bases not matched to a gene: 10.

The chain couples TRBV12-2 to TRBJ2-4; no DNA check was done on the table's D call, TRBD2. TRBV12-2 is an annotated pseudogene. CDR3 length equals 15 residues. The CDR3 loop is CASRLVPKRLNIQYF. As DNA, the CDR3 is TGTGCAAGTCGCTTAGTGCCCAAGAGATTAAACATTCAGTACTTC.

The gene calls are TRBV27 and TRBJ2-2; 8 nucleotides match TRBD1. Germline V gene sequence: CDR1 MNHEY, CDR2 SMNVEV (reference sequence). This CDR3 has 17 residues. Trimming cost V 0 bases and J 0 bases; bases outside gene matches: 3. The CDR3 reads CASSLSGQGANTGELFF. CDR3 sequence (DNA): TGTGCCAGCAGTTTATCCGGACAGGGAGCGAACACCGGGGAGCTGTTTTTT.

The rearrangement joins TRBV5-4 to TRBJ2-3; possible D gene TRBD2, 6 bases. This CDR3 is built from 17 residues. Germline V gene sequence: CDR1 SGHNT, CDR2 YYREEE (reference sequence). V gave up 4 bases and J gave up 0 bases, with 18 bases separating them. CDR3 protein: CASSPGLGTSSTDTQYF. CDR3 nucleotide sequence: TGTGCCAGCAGCCCGGGACTGGGGACTTCTAGCACAGATACGCAGTATTTT.

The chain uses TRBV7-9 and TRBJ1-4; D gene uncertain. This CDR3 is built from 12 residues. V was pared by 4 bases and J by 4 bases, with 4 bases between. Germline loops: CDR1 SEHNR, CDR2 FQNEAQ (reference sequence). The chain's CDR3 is CASSSLNEKLFF. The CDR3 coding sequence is TGTGCCAGCAGCTCCCTTAATGAAAAACTGTTTTTT.

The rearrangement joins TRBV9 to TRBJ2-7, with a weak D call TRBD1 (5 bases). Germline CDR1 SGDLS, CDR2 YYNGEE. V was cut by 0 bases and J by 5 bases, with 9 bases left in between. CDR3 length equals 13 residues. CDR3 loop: CASSVGGADEQYF. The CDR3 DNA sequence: TGTGCCAGCAGCGTAGGTGGGGCAGACGAGCAGTACTTC.

The CDR3 loop is CASSGGTGRSETQYF. As DNA, the CDR3 is TGCGCCAGCAGCGGAGGGACAGGGAGGAGCGAGACCCAGTACTTC. The chain recombines TRBV5-1 with TRBJ2-5, with TRBD1 matching 9 bases. V shed 4 bases, J shed 5 bases, and the junction held 9 bases outside the gene matches. This CDR3 comprises 15 residues. CDR1 is SGHRS, CDR2 YFSETQ, per germline.

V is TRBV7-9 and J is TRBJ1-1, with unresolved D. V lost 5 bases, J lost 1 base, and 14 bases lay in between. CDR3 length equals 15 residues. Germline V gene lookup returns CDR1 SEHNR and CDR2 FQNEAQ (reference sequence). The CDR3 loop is CASSRFTETNTEAFF. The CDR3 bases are TGTGCCAGCAGCCGTTTCACAGAGACGAACACTGAAGCTTTCTTT.

The DNA of the CDR3 is TGTGCCAGCAGTCTCACGGGGGGTAACACTGAAGCTTTCTTT. It yields the protein CASSLTGGNTEAFF. The J gene is TRBJ1-1, the V gene TRBV28, with D tentatively TRBD1 (5 bases). Germline V CDR1 and CDR2: MDHEN, SYDVKM. The V end was cut by 5 bases, the J end by 2 bases, with 12 bases between. The CDR3 loop spans 14 amino acids.

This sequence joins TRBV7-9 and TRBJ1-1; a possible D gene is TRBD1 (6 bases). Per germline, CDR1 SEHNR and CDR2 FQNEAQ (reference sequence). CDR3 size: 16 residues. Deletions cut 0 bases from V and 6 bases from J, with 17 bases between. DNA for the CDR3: TGTGCCAGCAGCTTAGCGTGGGGGGGGGCCAGGGCTGAAGCTTTCTTT. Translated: CASSLAWGGARAEAFF.

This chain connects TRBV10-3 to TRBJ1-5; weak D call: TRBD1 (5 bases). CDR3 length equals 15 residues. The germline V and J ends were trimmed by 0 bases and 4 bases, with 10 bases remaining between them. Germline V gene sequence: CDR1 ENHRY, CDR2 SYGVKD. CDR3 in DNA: TGTGCCATCAGTGAGTCAGCAGGGCTGAATCAGCCCCAGCATTTT. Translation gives CAISESAGLNQPQHF.

The CDR3 DNA is TGTGCCAGTAGTGAAGGGACAGCAGCTAACTATGGCTACACCTTC. Translating it yields CASSEGTAANYGYTF. V is TRBV19 and J is TRBJ1-2; TRBD1 agrees at 7 bases. The ends lost 5 bases at V and 0 bases at J; junction bases unmatched: 6. CDR1 is LNHDA and CDR2 is SQIVND in the germline V gene (reference sequence). CDR3 length: 15 residues.

The CDR3 loop reads CASSQDVSGELFF. CDR3 bases: TGTGCCAGCAGCCAAGATGTTTCGGGGGAGCTGTTTTTT. The rearrangement uses TRBV4-2 and TRBJ2-2; D remains ambiguous. CDR1 and CDR2 (germline): LGHNA, YNFKEQ. The CDR3 length is 13 residues. V dropped 0 bases and J dropped 8 bases, with 7 bases sitting between them.

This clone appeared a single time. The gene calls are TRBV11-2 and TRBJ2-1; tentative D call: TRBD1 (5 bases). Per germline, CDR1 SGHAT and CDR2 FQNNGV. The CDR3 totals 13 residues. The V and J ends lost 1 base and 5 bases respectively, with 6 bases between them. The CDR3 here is CASSLGQNNEQFF. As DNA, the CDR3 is TGTGCCAGCAGCTTAGGACAGAACAATGAGCAGTTCTTC.

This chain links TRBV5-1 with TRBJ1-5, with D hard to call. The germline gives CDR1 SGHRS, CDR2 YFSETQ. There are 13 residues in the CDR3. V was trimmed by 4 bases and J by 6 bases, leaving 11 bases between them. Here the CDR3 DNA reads TGCGCCAGCAGCCTAATGAGTGGTCAGCCCCAGCATTTT. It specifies CASSLMSGQPQHF.

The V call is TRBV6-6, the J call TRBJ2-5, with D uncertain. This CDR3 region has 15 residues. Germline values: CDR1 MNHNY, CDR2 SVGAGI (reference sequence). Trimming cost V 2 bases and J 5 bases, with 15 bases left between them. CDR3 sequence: CASSYIEERWETQYF. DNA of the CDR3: TGTGCCAGCAGTTACATTGAGGAGCGTTGGGAGACCCAGTACTTC.